Below, one TCR beta chain is given with its context. Its antigen is unidentified. Each UMI harboured a 6-nucleotide sample barcode and was appended via template switching. TCRdb processed the 5' RACE reads again and assigns one entry to each CDR3 protein, with no DNA. The sample data list around 450,000 distinct CDR3 sequences. The data were obtained in a study of monozygotic twins with inflammatory bowel disease. The study, taken as a whole, reports: Against healthy co-twins, IBD patients had lower TCRbeta diversity (measured by inverse Simpson). Repertoire similarity was not found to differ between concordant and discordant twins, possibly from limited power.

Material for sequencing was blood. The clonotype comes from a human donor with ulcerative colitis or Crohn's disease, or a healthy co-twin of an affected twin (not recorded which).

CDR3 sequence reads: CASSLFKTGRAVNTGELFF. This chain links TRBV11-2 with TRBJ2-2; TCRdb outputs TRBD1, but without DNA this stays unchecked. Looked up from germline, CDR1 is SGHAT and CDR2 is FQNNGV. This CDR3 contains 19 residues.